The present entry profiles one T cell receptor beta chain with its context. CDR3 length equals 15 residues. V lost 6 bases and J 4 bases, leaving 18 bases between the germline ends. Germline lookup yields CDR1 LNHDA and CDR2 SQIVND (reference sequence). These data belong to a study of tissue T cells after allogeneic stem cell transplantation. Looking at the study overall: Several unmodified and three CD34-selected T-cell-depleted grafts went to graft-versus-host disease patients.

The method was immunoSEQ multiplex PCR; TCRdb's version includes in-frame clones alone and lacks a portion of them. The table has tens of thousands of clones, roughly 90% seen once. The sequence came from a woman aged 40 to 75 who later had graft-versus-host disease after an allogeneic stem cell transplant. V is TRBV19 and J is TRBJ1-1, with TRBD1 as a possible D gene (5 bases). The sequencing here drew on blood, taken before transplantation. CDR3 bases: TGTGCCAGTAGCCTCTCTTGGGACCCCGGCACTGAAGCTTTCTTT. This gives the protein CASSLSWDPGTEAFF.